The present TCR beta chain was sequenced within a study of cytomegalovirus exposure and HLA in healthy donors. General observations from the study: The listing of approximately 160 TCR beta chains classed them as cytomegalovirus-associated.

TCRdb's table, derived via immunoSEQ multiplex PCR, lists solely in-frame clones and lacks some. The sample shows about 160,000 clones, under 90% of them seen only once. Points on this clone: Its cognate antigen is unknown.

There are 16 residues in the CDR3. With V trimmed by 0 bases and J by 3 bases, 8 bases remained unmatched. The V gene's germline CDR1 is SQVTM and CDR2 ANQGSEA. The TCR comes from a woman between 18 and 29 years old in good health and CMV-seropositive. Sequencing was done on a sample of PBMCs. The chain links TRBV29-1 to TRBJ2-3, with 8 bases identical to TRBD2. CDR3 protein: CSVEDRGAGVTDTQYF. In DNA form, the CDR3 reads TGCAGCGTTGAAGATCGAGGAGCGGGAGTGACAGATACGCAGTATTTT.